This T cell receptor (beta chain) is from a study of blood T cells in healthy people across ages. General observations from the study: Investigators treated diversity estimates from one million T cells as underestimates.

CDR1 is MNHEY and CDR2 is SVGAGI in the germline V gene. Deletions cut 2 bases from V and 4 bases from J, with 5 bases between. The length of the CDR3 is 12 residues. A remark on this clonotype: Its antigen is unidentified.

A second PCR, run for about 6 to 12 cycles, used a sample-barcoded 5' primer plus a J-beta primer mix. TCRdb passed the 5' RACE reads through MiXCR, listing each CDR3 protein once. The data hold just over 1 million distinct CDR3 sequences, with 40% to 55% observed a single time. Each sample yielded at least 6 million isolated PBMCs. Material: blood. The sequence derives from a woman between 55 and 75 years old in good health. The chain combines TRBV6-5 with TRBJ2-5; D not resolved. DNA for the CDR3: TGTGCCAGCAGTTACGATCGAGAGACCCAGTACTTC. It translates to CASSYDRETQYF.